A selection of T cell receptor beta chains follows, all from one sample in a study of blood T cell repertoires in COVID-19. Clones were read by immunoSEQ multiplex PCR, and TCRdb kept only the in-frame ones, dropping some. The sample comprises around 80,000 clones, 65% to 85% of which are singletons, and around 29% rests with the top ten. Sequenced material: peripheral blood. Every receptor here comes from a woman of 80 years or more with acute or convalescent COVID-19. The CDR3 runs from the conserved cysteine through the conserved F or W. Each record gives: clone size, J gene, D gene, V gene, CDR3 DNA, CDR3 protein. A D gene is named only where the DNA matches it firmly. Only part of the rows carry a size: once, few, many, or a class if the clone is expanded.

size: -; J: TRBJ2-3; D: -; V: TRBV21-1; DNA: TGTGCCAGCAGCAACTGCGGGAGTCTAAAAGATACGCAGTATTTT; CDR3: CASSNCGSLKDTQYF
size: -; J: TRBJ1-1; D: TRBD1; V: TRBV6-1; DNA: TGTGCCAGCAGTGAAGAGGGACAGTTCAACACTGAAGCTTTCTTT; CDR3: CASSEEGQFNTEAFF
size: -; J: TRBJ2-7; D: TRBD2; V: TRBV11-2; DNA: TGTGCCAGCAGCTTCAGCGGGAACTCCTACGAGCAGTACTTC; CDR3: CASSFSGNSYEQYF
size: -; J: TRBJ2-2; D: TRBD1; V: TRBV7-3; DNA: TGTGCCAGCAGCTTAGACAGGGGTGGCGGGGAGCTGTTTTTT; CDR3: CASSLDRGGGELFF
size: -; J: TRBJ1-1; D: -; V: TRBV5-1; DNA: TGCGCCAGCAGCTTGGCTCGGGGGTTGAACACTGAAGCTTTCTTT; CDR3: CASSLARGLNTEAFF
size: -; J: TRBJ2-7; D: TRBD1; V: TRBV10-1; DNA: TGCGCCAGCAGTGATGGACAGGGTACCTACGAGCAGTACTTC; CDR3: CASSDGQGTYEQYF
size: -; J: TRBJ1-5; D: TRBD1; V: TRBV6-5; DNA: TGTGCCAGCAGGAGGGGGACAGGGGTCTTTCAGCCCCAGCATTTT; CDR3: CASRRGTGVFQPQHF
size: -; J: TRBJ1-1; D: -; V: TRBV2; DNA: TGTGCCAGCATGGGGCCCGGCAACACTGAAGCTTTCTTT; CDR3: CASMGPGNTEAFF
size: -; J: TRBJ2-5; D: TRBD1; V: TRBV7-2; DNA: TGTGCCAGCAGCCACGGGACAGGGTACCAAGAGACCCAGTACTTC; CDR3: CASSHGTGYQETQYF
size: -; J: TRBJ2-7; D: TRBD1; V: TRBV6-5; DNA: TGTGCCAGCAGCCGATCGACAGGGAATGGACACGAGCAGTACTTC; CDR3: CASSRSTGNGHEQYF
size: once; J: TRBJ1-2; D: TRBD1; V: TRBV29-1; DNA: TGCAGCGTCGATGGGACAGGAGGCTATGGCTACACCTTC; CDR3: CSVDGTGGYGYTF